Presented here are 9 T cell receptor beta chains from one specimen sequenced in a study of cytomegalovirus exposure and HLA in healthy donors. PCR amplification relied on 60 Vbeta primers (plus 13 Jbeta primers). The protocol was immunoSEQ multiplex PCR, while the TCRdb copy is restricted to in-frame clones and leaves out a portion. This table holds 160,000 or so clones, around 77% found once. The sequenced sample consisted of PBMCs. The source of these receptors is a woman aged 25 to 39 in good health and CMV-seronegative.

The V call is TRBV28, the J call TRBJ2-5; D is uncertain. Germline values: CDR1 MDHEN, CDR2 SYDVKM. Between the trimmed V and J ends, which lost 4 bases and 6 bases, there was a span of 21 bases. The CDR3 is 16 amino acids. DNA for the CDR3: TGTGCCAGCAGTTCTAAAGAAGCGCGGCTAAGAAAGACCCAGTACTTC. Translation gives CASSSKEARLRKTQYF.

V gene TRBV7-8 combines with J gene TRBJ1-2; 8 bases fit TRBD1. The CDR3 spans 16 residues. J was trimmed by 3 bases and V by 7 bases; bases with no gene match: 13. Germline V gives CDR1 SGHVS, CDR2 FQNEAQ. CDR3 in amino acids: CASTTGAGGWDYGYTF. CDR3 in DNA: TGTGCCAGCACCACAGGGGCAGGGGGCTGGGACTATGGCTACACCTTC.

The rearrangement uses TRBV15 and TRBJ2-4; maybe TRBD1 (5 bases). This CDR3 has 15 amino acids. V was clipped by 8 bases and J by 4 bases, with 18 bases between them. The germline V gene has CDR1 LNHNV and CDR2 YYDKDF (reference sequence). This chain's CDR3 is CATGEGRDRKNIQYF. CDR3 nucleotide sequence: TGTGCCACCGGGGAAGGGCGAGACAGAAAAAACATTCAGTACTTC.

The V gene is TRBV6-6, the J gene TRBJ2-1, with TRBD2 identical over 8 bases. V was pared by 2 bases and J by 7 bases, with 7 bases of the junction left unmatched. The CDR3 runs 15 residues. CDR1 and CDR2 from the germline V gene are MNHNY and SVGAGI (reference sequence). DNA for the CDR3: TGTGCCAGCAGTTACGTGGCGGGGGGAGGGAATGAGCAGTTCTTC. The encoded protein is CASSYVAGGGNEQFF.

This clone was seen ten or more times. CDR3 sequence (DNA): TGTGCCAGCAGGCCGATAAACGGGTACGAAAAACTGTTTTTT. It codes for CASRPINGYEKLFF. The chain is built from TRBV6-1 and TRBJ1-4; no definite D call. Trimming took 6 bases from V and 8 from J, leaving 16 bases between them. The CDR3 covers 14 residues. Germline CDR1 MNHNS, CDR2 SASEGT.

This clone came up many times. The rearrangement links TRBV27 to TRBJ1-1; D possibly corresponds to TRBD1 (5 bases). V lost 5 bases and J lost 4, with 8 bases in between. CDR1 and CDR2 from the germline V gene are MNHEY and SMNVEV (reference sequence). CDR3 length: 12 residues. The CDR3 region has the DNA TGTGCCAGCAGTGCAGGGATCACTGAAGCTTTCTTT. Translation: CASSAGITEAFF.

The chain links TRBV7-9 to TRBJ1-6; 9 bases line up with TRBD1. There are 14 residues in the CDR3. The junction had 0 bases not matched to a gene; V was cut back by 1 base and J by 8 bases. CDR1 and CDR2 from the germline V gene are SEHNR and FQNEAQ (reference sequence). CDR3 DNA: TGTGCCAGCAGCTTAGGACAGGGGGATTCACCCCTCCACTTT. Protein sequence: CASSLGQGDSPLHF. Drawing the rest from reference TRBV7-9 and TRBJ1-6, the complete variable domain is DTGVSQNPRHKITKRGQNVTFRCDPISEHNRLYWYRQTLGQGPEFLTYFQNEAQLEKSRLLSDRFSAERPKGSFSTLEIQRTEQGDSAMYLCASSLGQGDSPLHFGNGTRLTVT.

The chain carries TRBV28 and TRBJ1-3, with D hard to call. The V gene lost 3 bases and the J gene lost 2 bases, with 5 bases spanning the gap. Per the germline V gene, CDR1 is MDHEN and CDR2 is SYDVKM. The CDR3 totals 13 residues. CDR3 nucleotides: TGTGCCAGCAGTTTTATCGCTGGAAACACCATATATTTT. It encodes CASSFIAGNTIYF.

The rearrangement uses TRBV5-1 and TRBJ2-3, with 7 bases aligning to TRBD2. The CDR3 is 15 amino acids. CDR1 SGHRS and CDR2 YFSETQ come from the germline V gene. After removal of 7 bases from V and 3 bases from J, the junction contained 11 bases not matched to a gene. The CDR3 spells CASPPSGMRTDTQYF. As DNA, the CDR3 is TGCGCCAGCCCTCCTAGCGGTATGAGGACAGATACGCAGTATTTT.